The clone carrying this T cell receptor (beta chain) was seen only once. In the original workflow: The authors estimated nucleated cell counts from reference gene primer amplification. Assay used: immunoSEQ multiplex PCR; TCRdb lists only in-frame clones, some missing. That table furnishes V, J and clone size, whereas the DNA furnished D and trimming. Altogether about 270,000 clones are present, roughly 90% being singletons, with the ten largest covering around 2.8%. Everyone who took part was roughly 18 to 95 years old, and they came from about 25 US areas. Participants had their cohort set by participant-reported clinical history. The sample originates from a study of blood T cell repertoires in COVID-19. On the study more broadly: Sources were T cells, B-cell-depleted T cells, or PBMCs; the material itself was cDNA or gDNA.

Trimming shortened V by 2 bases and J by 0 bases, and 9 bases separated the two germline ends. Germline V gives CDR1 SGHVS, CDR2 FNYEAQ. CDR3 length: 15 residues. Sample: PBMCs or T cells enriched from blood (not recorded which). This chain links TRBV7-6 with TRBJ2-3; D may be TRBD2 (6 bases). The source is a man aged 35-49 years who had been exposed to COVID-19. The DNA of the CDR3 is TGTGCCAGCAGCTTATTGGGGGGAAGCACAGATACGCAGTATTTT. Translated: CASSLLGGSTDTQYF.